Listed below are T cell receptor beta chains from one sample, sequenced in a study of cytomegalovirus exposure and HLA in healthy donors. Method: immunoSEQ multiplex PCR; TCRdb's copy keeps in-frame clones and lacks some. Its table records about 54,000 clones. The sample was PBMCs. All receptors come from a woman aged 40-49 years in good health and CMV-seronegative. CDR3s include the opening cysteine and the closing phenylalanine or tryptophan. D genes are given only for firm matches.

15 TRBD2 TRBJ2-4 TRBV4-3 CASSQDGTSWNIQYF TGCGCCAGCAGCCAAGACGGGACTAGCTGGAACATTCAGTACTTC
17 - TRBJ1-6 TRBV30 CAWSIGGPLAGVRPLHF TGTGCCTGGAGTATTGGGGGCCCACTCGCTGGTGTTAGACCCCTCCACTTT
14 - TRBJ1-5 TRBV5-1 CASSPGEGHQHQHF TGCGCCAGCAGCCCGGGGGAAGGGCACCAGCACCAGCATTTT
20 TRBD2 TRBJ2-1 TRBV7-2 CASSLALSSGRYSSYNEQFF TGTGCCAGCAGCTTAGCGCTGTCTAGCGGGAGGTATAGCTCCTACAATGAGCAGTTCTTC
15 - TRBJ2-7 TRBV7-8 CASSLGQSNRYEQYF TGTGCCAGCAGCCTAGGACAGTCGAATCGCTACGAGCAGTACTTC
13 - TRBJ2-7 TRBV10-3 CAITPGRTYEQYF TGTGCCATCACCCCAGGGAGGACCTACGAGCAGTACTTC
14 TRBD1 TRBJ1-5 TRBV7-9 CASSLDRGPQPQHF TGTGCCAGCAGCTTAGACAGGGGGCCACAGCCCCAGCATTTT
13 - TRBJ1-6 TRBV30 CAWSVTGGSPLHF TGTGCCTGGAGTGTAACGGGAGGTTCACCCCTCCACTTT
20 - TRBJ2-6 TRBV15 CATSAGQGGGVGSGANVLTF TGTGCCACCAGCGCAGGCCAGGGTGGCGGGGTAGGCTCTGGGGCCAACGTCCTGACTTTC
14 - TRBJ1-6 TRBV25-1 CASSDGSYNSPLHF TGTGCCAGCAGTGACGGGTCCTATAATTCACCCCTCCACTTT
15 TRBD1 TRBJ2-7 TRBV7-2 CASSLVSGQGGEQYF TGTGCCAGCAGCTTAGTTTCGGGACAGGGTGGCGAGCAGTACTTC
14 - TRBJ1-5 TRBV27 CASSTDRENQPQHF TGTGCCAGCAGTACGGACAGAGAAAATCAGCCCCAGCATTTT
13 - TRBJ2-7 TRBV7-2 CASSFSTSYEQYF TGTGCCAGCAGCTTCTCTACCTCCTACGAGCAGTACTTC
13 - TRBJ2-2 TRBV28 CASNRAATGELFF TGTGCCAGCAACAGGGCCGCCACCGGGGAGCTGTTTTTT
15 - TRBJ1-1 TRBV18 CASSPRSDSNTEAFF TGTGCCAGCTCACCAAGGTCTGACAGTAACACTGAAGCTTTCTTT
12 - TRBJ1-1 TRBV2 CASSVFNTEAFF TGTGCCAGCTCGGTGTTTAACACTGAAGCTTTCTTT
15 TRBD1 TRBJ2-1 TRBV7-7 CASSLGTAGYNEQFF TGTGCCAGCAGCCTAGGGACAGCTGGTTACAATGAGCAGTTCTTC
14 - TRBJ2-7 TRBV27 CASRQGRSQGEQYF TGTGCCAGCAGACAGGGCAGGTCACAGGGCGAGCAGTACTTC
18 TRBD2 TRBJ2-7 TRBV5-4 CASSHTSGRSPGTYEQYF TGTGCCAGCAGCCATACTAGCGGGAGGAGCCCCGGGACCTACGAGCAGTACTTC
16 TRBD1 TRBJ2-5 TRBV5-4 CASSTRQGLGQETQYF TGTGCCAGCAGCACAAGACAGGGTCTGGGGCAAGAGACCCAGTACTTC
12 - TRBJ2-1 TRBV15 CATSRGLNEQFF TGTGCCACCAGCAGAGGGCTCAATGAGCAGTTCTTC
15 - TRBJ2-7 TRBV4-1 CASSQEDRRSYEQYF TGCGCCAGCAGCCAGGAGGACCGGAGGTCCTACGAGCAGTACTTC
15 - TRBJ1-3 TRBV18 CASSPPGLPGDTIYF TGTGCCAGCTCACCTCCAGGGTTACCAGGGGACACCATATATTTT
15 - TRBJ2-3 TRBV5-1 CASSLEDREADTQYF TGCGCCAGCAGCTTGGAAGACAGGGAGGCAGATACGCAGTATTTT
15 - TRBJ2-2 TRBV6-1 CASSEVAGFGGELFF TGTGCCAGCAGTGAAGTGGCGGGGTTCGGCGGGGAGCTGTTTTTT
15 TRBD2 TRBJ2-1 TRBV5-1 CASSVSGGSDNEQFF TGCGCCAGCAGCGTTAGCGGGGGGTCAGACAATGAGCAGTTCTTC
14 - TRBJ1-6 TRBV19 CASSQGTYNSPLHF TGTGCCAGTAGTCAGGGGACCTATAATTCACCCCTCCACTTT
14 TRBD1 TRBJ1-1 TRBV7-8 CASSSTGAGTEAFF TGTGCCAGCAGCTCGACAGGGGCGGGAACTGAAGCTTTCTTT
14 TRBD1 TRBJ1-5 TRBV2 CASRQGSGGQPQHF TGTGCCAGCAGACAGGGGTCTGGAGGTCAGCCCCAGCATTTT
13 TRBD1 TRBJ1-1 TRBV19 CASSQGVNTEAFF TGTGCCAGCTCACAGGGGGTAAACACTGAAGCTTTCTTT
15 - TRBJ2-5 TRBV27 CASSLWNSPQETQYF TGTGCCAGCAGTTTATGGAACAGTCCACAAGAGACCCAGTACTTC
13 - TRBJ1-1 TRBV18 CASSGQLNTEAFF TGTGCCAGCTCCGGACAGCTTAACACTGAAGCTTTCTTT
12 - TRBJ2-7 TRBV6-5 CASSYETGEQYF TGTGCCAGCAGTTACGAAACAGGGGAGCAGTACTTC
13 - TRBJ2-6 TRBV7-2 CASSSQGANVLTF TGTGCCAGCAGCTCCCAGGGGGCCAACGTCCTGACTTTC
13 TRBD1 TRBJ1-2 TRBV28 CASSATGNYGYTF TGTGCCAGCAGTGCGACAGGGAACTATGGCTACACCTTC
15 TRBD2 TRBJ2-1 TRBV9 CASSVEGTSNNEQFF TGTGCCAGCAGCGTAGAAGGGACTAGCAACAATGAGCAGTTCTTC